The T cell receptor beta chain under discussion was sequenced for a study of PD-1 blockade in classical Hodgkin lymphoma. Only in-frame clones appear in the TCRdb table, and some are missing; sequencing was by immunoSEQ multiplex PCR. The sample yields about 100,000 clones, roughly 89% seen once. Trimming shortened V by 2 bases and J by 10 bases, and 9 bases separated the two germline ends. The germline gives CDR1 LNHDA, CDR2 SQIVND (reference sequence). The CDR3 sequence is 12 residues long. With no exception, relapse followed autologous stem cell transplantation in all patients, and brentuximab vedotin exposure varied.

The TCR was taken from a human donor with classical Hodgkin lymphoma. The gene calls are TRBV19 and TRBJ1-5; D uncertain. The material was peripheral blood mononuclear cells (PBMCs), obtained before the second cycle of nivolumab. CDR3 sequence: CASSIPGGPQHF. CDR3 sequence (DNA): TGTGCCAGTAGTATACCGGGAGGACCCCAGCATTTT.